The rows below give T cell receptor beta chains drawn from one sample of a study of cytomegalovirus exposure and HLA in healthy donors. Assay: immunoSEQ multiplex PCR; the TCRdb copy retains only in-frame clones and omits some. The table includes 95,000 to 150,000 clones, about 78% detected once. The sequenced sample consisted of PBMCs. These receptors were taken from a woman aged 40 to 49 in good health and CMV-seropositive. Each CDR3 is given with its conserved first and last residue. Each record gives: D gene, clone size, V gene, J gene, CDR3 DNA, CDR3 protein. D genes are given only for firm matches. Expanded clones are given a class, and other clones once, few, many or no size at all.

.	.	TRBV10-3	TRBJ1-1	TGTGCCATCAGTGAAACCCCGGGGGACACTGAAGCTTTCTTT	CAISETPGDTEAFF
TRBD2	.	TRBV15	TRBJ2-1	TGTGCCACCAGCAGAGTAAAGCTAGCGGGGAGGGAGCAGTTCTTC	CATSRVKLAGREQFF
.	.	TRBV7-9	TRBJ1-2	TGTGCCAGCAGCCCCGGTGGACTTGGTGGCTACACCTTC	CASSPGGLGGYTF
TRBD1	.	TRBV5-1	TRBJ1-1	TGCGCCAGCAGCTTGACAGGGGGGACTGAAGCTTTCTTT	CASSLTGGTEAFF
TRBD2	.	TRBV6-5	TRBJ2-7	TGTGCCAGCAGCCGGCGGACTAGCGGCTACGAGCAGTACTTC	CASSRRTSGYEQYF
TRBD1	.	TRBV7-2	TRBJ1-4	TGTGCCAGCAGCTTAGCGGGACAGGGTAATGAAAAACTGTTTTTT	CASSLAGQGNEKLFF
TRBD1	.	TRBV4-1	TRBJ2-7	TGCGCCAGCAGCCACGAGACAGGGGGACCTTACGAGCAGTACTTC	CASSHETGGPYEQYF
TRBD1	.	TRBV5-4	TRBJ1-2	TGTGCCAGCAGCAAACCTGGACAGGGGGCCTCTGGCTACACCTTC	CASSKPGQGASGYTF
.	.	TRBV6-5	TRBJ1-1	TGTGCCAGCAGATCCCTTGGAGGGGAGAACACTGAAGCTTTCTTT	CASRSLGGENTEAFF
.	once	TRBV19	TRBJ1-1	TGTGCCAGTCAACTGGGGAGTGAAGCTTTCTTT	CASQLGSEAFF
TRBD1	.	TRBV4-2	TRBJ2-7	TGTGCCAGCAGCCAAGTCTACGGGACAGGGGTGGCCTACGAGCAGTACTTC	CASSQVYGTGVAYEQYF
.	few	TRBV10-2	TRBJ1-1	TGCGCCAGCAGACAGGCCCCGAACACTGAAGCTTTCTTT	CASRQAPNTEAFF
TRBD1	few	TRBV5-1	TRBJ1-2	TGCGCCAGCAGCATAATGACAGGGGACTATGGCTACACCTTC	CASSIMTGDYGYTF
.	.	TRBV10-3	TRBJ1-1	TGTGCCACCCGGACAGAAAGAGCTGAAGCTTTCTTT	CATRTERAEAFF
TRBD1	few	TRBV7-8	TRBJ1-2	TGTGCCAGCAGCTTAGGGGGACAGGCGGCCTTCAACTATGGCTACACCTTC	CASSLGGQAAFNYGYTF
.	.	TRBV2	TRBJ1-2	TGTGCCAGCAGTGTGCAGGGGCTGTATGATGGCTACACCTTC	CASSVQGLYDGYTF
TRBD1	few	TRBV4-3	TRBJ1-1	TGCGCCAGCAGCCAAGATCGCGGACAGGGAATGACTGAAGCTTTCTTT	CASSQDRGQGMTEAFF
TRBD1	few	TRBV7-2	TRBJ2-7	TGTGCCAGCAACCCCCCGACAGGGAGTGGCTACGAGCAGTACTTC	CASNPPTGSGYEQYF
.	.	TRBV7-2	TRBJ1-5	TGTGCCAGCAGCTTAGGAGGTCGTGATCAGCCCCAGCATTTT	CASSLGGRDQPQHF
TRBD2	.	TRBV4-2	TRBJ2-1	TGTGCCAGCAGCCCAGGGAGGGCGGGGGAGACCTGGAATGAGCAGTTCTTC	CASSPGRAGETWNEQFF
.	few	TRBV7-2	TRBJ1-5	TGTGCCAGCAGTTATGGGGGGAGACAGCCCCAGCATTTT	CASSYGGRQPQHF
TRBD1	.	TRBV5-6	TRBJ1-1	TGTGCCAGCAGCCGCACTGGGGGGACAGACTACACTGAAGCTTTCTTT	CASSRTGGTDYTEAFF
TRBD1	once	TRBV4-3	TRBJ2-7	TGCGCCAGCAGCCAAAGACAGGGGAACTCCTACGAGCAGTACTTC	CASSQRQGNSYEQYF
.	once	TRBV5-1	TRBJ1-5	TGCGCCAGCAGCTTGGACAGGGGCAATCAGCCCCAGCATTTT	CASSLDRGNQPQHF
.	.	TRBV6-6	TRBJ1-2	TGTGCCAGCAGTTCGGACAGCCGATACTATGGCTACACCTTC	CASSSDSRYYGYTF
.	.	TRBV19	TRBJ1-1	TGTGCCAGTAGTCCAGCAGGGAAGACTGAAGCTTTCTTT	CASSPAGKTEAFF
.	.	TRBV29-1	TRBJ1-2	TGCAGCGTTGGCACAGGGCGAGGTGGCTACACCTTC	CSVGTGRGGYTF
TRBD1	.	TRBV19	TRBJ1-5	TGTGCCAGCGCCGGGACAGGGGGCAATCAGCCCCAGCATTTT	CASAGTGGNQPQHF
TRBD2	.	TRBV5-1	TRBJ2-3	TGCGCCAGCAGCCACGGACTAGCGGGGGGCCTGAGCACAGATACGCAGTATTTT	CASSHGLAGGLSTDTQYF
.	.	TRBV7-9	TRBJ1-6	TGTGCCAGCAGTCCAGGAAAGGATTCACCCCTCCACTTT	CASSPGKDSPLHF
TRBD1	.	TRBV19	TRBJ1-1	TGTGCCAGTAGCACGGGACAGGGCGACACTGAAGCTTTCTTT	CASSTGQGDTEAFF
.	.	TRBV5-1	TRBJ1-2	TGCGCCAGCAGCGATGGACAGTGGAGAGCTAACTATGGCTACACCTTC	CASSDGQWRANYGYTF
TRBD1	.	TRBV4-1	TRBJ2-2	TGCGCCAGCAGCCAAGGGGACAGATACACCGGGGAGCTGTTTTTT	CASSQGDRYTGELFF
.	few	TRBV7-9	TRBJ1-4	TGTGCCAGCAGCTTCGGGAGAGGGGACGGCGAAAAACTGTTTTTT	CASSFGRGDGEKLFF
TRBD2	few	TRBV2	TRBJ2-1	TGTGCCAGCAGGCGGGTAGCGGGGGTTTCCTATGAGCAGTTCTTC	CASRRVAGVSYEQFF
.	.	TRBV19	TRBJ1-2	TGTGCCAGTAGGCCAAACAGGGAGCGTGGCTACACCTTC	CASRPNRERGYTF
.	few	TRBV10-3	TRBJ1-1	TGTGCCATCAGTGACCAGGGGAACACTGAAGCTTTCTTT	CAISDQGNTEAFF
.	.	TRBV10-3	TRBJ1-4	TGTGCCATCAGTGAGCGAGGAGATGAAAAACTGTTTTTT	CAISERGDEKLFF
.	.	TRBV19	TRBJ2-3	TGTGCCAGTGGTCCGGACTTGGGAGATACGCAGTATTTT	CASGPDLGDTQYF
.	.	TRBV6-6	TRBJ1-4	TGTGCCAGCAGGATGGGTCTCCCAGGTGAAAAACTGTTTTTT	CASRMGLPGEKLFF
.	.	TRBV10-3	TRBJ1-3	TGTGCCAGTACTAGGGAAGTGAGCTCTGGAAACACCATATATTTT	CASTREVSSGNTIYF
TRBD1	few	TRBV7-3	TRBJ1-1	TGTGCCAGCAGCTTAGCCGGACAGGGCGGAACTGAAGCTTTCTTT	CASSLAGQGGTEAFF
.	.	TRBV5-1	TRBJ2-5	TGCGCCAGCAGCTCTAAAGAGACCCAGTACTTC	CASSSKETQYF
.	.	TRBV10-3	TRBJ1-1	TGTGCCATCAGTGAAAGGGGAGGTAGACTCGAAGCTTTCTTT	CAISERGGRLEAFF
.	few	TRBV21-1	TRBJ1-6	TGTGCCAGCAGCCAGACAGGGCCCCCCAATTTTAGTTCACCCCTCCACTTT	CASSQTGPPNFSSPLHF
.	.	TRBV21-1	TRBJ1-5	TGTGCCAGCAGAACAGGGTCTAGCAATCAGCCCCAGCATTTT	CASRTGSSNQPQHF
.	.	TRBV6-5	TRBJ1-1	TGTGCCAGCAGTTACTCGGTCAGGACTGAAGCTTTCTTT	CASSYSVRTEAFF
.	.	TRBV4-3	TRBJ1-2	TGCGCCAGCAGCCGGTCCGGGACACAAAATCCCTATGGCTACACCTTC	CASSRSGTQNPYGYTF
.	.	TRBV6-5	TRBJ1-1	TGTGCCAGCAGTTACAGGGTTGGGGGGGGGAACACTGAAGCTTTCTTT	CASSYRVGGGNTEAFF
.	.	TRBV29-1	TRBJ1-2	TGCAGCGCCTTCGGCGGGGTTAACTATGGCTACACCTTC	CSAFGGVNYGYTF
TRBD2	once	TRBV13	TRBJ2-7	TGTGCCAGCAGCCGGAGCGGGGGCAGCTCCTACGAGCAGTACTTC	CASSRSGGSSYEQYF
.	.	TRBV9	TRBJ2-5	TGTGCCAGCAGTGTAGCACTAGCACAAGAGACCCAGTACTTC	CASSVALAQETQYF
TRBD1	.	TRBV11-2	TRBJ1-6	TGTGCCAGCAGCTTGGGGACAGGTAGTCTGTGGCCGGGTAATTCACCCCTCCACTTT	CASSLGTGSLWPGNSPLHF
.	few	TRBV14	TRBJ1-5	TGTGCCAGCAGCCAAGCCAGGGATCGGCCCCAGCATTTT	CASSQARDRPQHF
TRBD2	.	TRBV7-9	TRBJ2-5	TGTGCCAGCTCTAGCGGGGGGGCTTTGCAAGAGACCCAGTACTTC	CASSSGGALQETQYF
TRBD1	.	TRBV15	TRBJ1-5	TGTGCCACCAGCAAGGACAGGGTTCAGCCCCAGCATTTT	CATSKDRVQPQHF
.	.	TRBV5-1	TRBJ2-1	TGCGCCAGCAGTCCGAGTAGAGATGAGCAGTTCTTC	CASSPSRDEQFF
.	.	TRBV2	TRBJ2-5	TGTGCCAGCAGTGAAATTGAAGGAGAGCGGTCCCTTCCCGGGGAGACCCAGTACTTC	CASSEIEGERSLPGETQYF
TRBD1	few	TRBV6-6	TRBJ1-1	TGTGCCAGCACGACAGGGGCTGAAGCTTTCTTT	CASTTGAEAFF